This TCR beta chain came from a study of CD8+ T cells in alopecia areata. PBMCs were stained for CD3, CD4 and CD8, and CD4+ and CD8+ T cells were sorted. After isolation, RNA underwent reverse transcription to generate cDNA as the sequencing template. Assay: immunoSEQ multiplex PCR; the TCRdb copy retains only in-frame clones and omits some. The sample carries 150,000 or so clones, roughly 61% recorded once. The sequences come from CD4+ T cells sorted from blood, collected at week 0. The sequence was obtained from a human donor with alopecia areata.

CDR3 sequence reads: CASSYRGNTQYF. The CDR3 region has the DNA TGTGCCAGCTCTTACCGGGGAAATACGCAGTATTTT. The rearrangement uses TRBV6-5 and TRBJ2-3; tentatively, D is TRBD2 (5 bases). The V gene lost 8 bases and the J gene lost 7 bases, with 13 bases spanning the gap. This CDR3 has 12 amino acids. Germline CDR1 and CDR2: MNHEY and SVGAGI.